This T cell receptor beta chain derives from a study of blood T cell repertoires in COVID-19. V was trimmed by 7 bases and J by 8 bases, leaving 17 bases between them. CDR1 SNHLY and CDR2 FYNNEI come from the germline V gene. This CDR3 has 14 residues. The method was immunoSEQ multiplex PCR; TCRdb's version includes in-frame clones alone and lacks a portion of them. The table shows under 150,000 clones, with about 86% occurring only once. J is TRBJ1-4 and V is TRBV2, with D maybe TRBD1 (5 bases). The receptor's source is a woman aged 45 to 65 who had recovered from COVID-19. Source material: PBMCs or T cells enriched from blood (not recorded which). In DNA form, the CDR3 reads TGTGCCAGCAAGCCCCCCAGGGAAGGAGAAAAACTGTTTTTT. Translated, it gives CASKPPREGEKLFF.